Shown below are 3 T cell receptor beta chains from a single sample sequenced in a study of control samples from healthy donors and cancer patients. TCRdb's copy holds only in-frame clones and misses some; the assay was immunoSEQ multiplex PCR. This sample has 150,000 to 200,000 clones, with 94% found just once. The sequenced material came from blood. The source is a woman between 18 and 29 years old in good health.

The rearrangement joins TRBV18 to TRBJ1-5; D not resolved. CDR1 KGHSH and CDR2 LQKENI come from the germline V gene. Trimming cost V 1 base and J 7 bases, with 14 bases left between them. The CDR3 contains 15 residues. The CDR3 protein is CASSPRPLQEQPQHF. The CDR3 DNA reads TGTGCCAGCTCACCACGGCCCCTTCAGGAACAGCCCCAGCATTTT.

The V and J genes are TRBV9 and TRBJ2-1, with 11 bases matching TRBD2. V lost 3 bases, J lost 8 bases, and 7 bases stayed unmatched. Germline V gives CDR1 SGDLS, CDR2 YYNGEE. The CDR3 is made up of 15 amino acids. For the CDR3, the DNA is TGTGCCAGCAGCGGGCTAGCGGGGGGATTCGATGAGCAGTTCTTC. Amino acid sequence: CASSGLAGGFDEQFF.

V usage is TRBV7-9 and J usage is TRBJ1-2; D ambiguous. Germline V gene data show CDR1 as SEHNR and CDR2 as FQNEAQ (reference sequence). V was pared by 6 bases and J by 0 bases, with 14 bases between. This CDR3 is 15 amino acids long. The CDR3 region has the DNA TGTGCCAGCAGACCAGTGGCGACCGCTAACTATGGCTACACCTTC. Translating it yields CASRPVATANYGYTF.